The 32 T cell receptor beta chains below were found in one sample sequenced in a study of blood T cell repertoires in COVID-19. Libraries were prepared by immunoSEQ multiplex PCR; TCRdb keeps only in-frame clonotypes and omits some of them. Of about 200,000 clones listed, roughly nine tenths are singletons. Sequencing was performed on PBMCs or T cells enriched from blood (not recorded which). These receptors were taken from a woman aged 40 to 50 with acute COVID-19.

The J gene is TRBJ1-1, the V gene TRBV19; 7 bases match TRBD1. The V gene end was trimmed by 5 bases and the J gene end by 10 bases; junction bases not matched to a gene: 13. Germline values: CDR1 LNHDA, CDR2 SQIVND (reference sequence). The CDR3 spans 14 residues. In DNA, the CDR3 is TGTGCCAGTAGTGCCGGGACAGCCCGAGGGGTAGCTTTCTTT. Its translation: CASSAGTARGVAFF.

The CDR3 DNA reads as TGTGCCATCAGGAGGGATTCTAATGAAAAACTGTTTTTT. Translation: CAIRRDSNEKLFF. The genes are TRBV10-3 and TRBJ1-4; D call uncertain. V lost 6 bases and J lost 3, with 8 bases in between. The germline V gene has CDR1 ENHRY and CDR2 SYGVKD. This CDR3 comprises 13 residues.

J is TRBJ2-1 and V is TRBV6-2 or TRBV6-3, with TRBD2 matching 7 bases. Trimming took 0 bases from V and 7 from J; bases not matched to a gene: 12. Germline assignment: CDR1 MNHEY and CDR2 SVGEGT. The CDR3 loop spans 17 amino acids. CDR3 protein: CASSYSMDPLSGNEQFF. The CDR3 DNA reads TGTGCCAGCAGTTACTCGATGGACCCACTTAGCGGGAATGAGCAGTTCTTC.

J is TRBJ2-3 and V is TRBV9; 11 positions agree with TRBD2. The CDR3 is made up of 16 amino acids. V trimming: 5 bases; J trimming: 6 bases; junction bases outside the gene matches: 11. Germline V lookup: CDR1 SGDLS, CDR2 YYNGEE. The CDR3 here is CASSPIAGGPTDTQYF. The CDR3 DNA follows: TGTGCCAGCAGTCCGATAGCGGGAGGGCCAACGGATACGCAGTATTTT.

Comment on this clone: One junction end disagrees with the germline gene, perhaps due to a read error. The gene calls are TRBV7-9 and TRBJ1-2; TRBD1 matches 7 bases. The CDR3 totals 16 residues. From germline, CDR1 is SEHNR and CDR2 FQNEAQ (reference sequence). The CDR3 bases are TGTGCCAGCAGCGGAAGTGGGACAGCTCTTAACAATGGCTACACCTTC. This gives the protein CASSGSGTALNNGYTF.

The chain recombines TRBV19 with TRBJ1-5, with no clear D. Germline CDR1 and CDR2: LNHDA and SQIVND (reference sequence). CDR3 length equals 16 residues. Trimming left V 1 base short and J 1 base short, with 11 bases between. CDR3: CASSIGSRKSNQPQHF. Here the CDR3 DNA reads TGTGCCAGTAGTATAGGGTCGAGGAAAAGCAATCAGCCCCAGCATTTT.

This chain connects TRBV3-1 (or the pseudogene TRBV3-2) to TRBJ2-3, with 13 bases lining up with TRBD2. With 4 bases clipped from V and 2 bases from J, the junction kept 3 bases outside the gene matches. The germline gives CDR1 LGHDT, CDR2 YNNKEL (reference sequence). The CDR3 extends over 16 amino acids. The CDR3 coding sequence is TGTGCCAGCAGCCGCGGGACTAGCGGGGTCACAGATACGCAGTATTTT. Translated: CASSRGTSGVTDTQYF.

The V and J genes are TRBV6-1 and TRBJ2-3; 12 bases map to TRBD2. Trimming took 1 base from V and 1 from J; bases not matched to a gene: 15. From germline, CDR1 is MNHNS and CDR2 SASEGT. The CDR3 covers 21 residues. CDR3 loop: CASSEEVVGLAGGYGTDTQYF. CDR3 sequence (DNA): TGTGCCAGCAGTGAAGAGGTCGTGGGGCTAGCGGGGGGGTATGGCACAGATACGCAGTATTTT.

CDR3 protein: CASSFFVTPRAEGGYTF. Written as DNA, the CDR3 is TGTGCCAGCAGCTTTTTTGTAACACCACGGGCTGAGGGTGGCTACACCTTC. The chain is built from TRBV7-8 and TRBJ1-2, with unresolved D. CDR1 SGHVS and CDR2 FQNEAQ come from the germline V gene. This CDR3 is built from 17 residues. Trimming took off 3 bases at V and 7 bases at J, with 24 bases between the two ends.

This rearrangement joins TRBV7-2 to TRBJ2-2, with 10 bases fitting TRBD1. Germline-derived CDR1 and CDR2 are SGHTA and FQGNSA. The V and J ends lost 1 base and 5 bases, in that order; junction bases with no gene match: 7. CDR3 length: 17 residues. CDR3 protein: CASSLVSGTGATGELFF. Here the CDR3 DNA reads TGTGCCAGCAGCTTAGTATCCGGGACAGGGGCGACCGGGGAGCTGTTTTTT.

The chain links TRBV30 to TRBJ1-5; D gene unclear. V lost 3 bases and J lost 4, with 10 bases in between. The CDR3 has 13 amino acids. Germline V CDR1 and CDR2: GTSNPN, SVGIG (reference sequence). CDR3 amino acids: CAWSGAENQPQHF. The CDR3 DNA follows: TGTGCCTGGAGCGGAGCGGAGAATCAGCCCCAGCATTTT.

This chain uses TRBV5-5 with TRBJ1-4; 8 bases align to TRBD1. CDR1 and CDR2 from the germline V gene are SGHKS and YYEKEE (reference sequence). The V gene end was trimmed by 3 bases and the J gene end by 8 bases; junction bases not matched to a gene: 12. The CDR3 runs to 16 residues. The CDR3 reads CASSSGQGLQGEKLFF. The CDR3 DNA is TGTGCCAGCAGCTCAGGACAGGGTCTACAGGGGGAAAAACTGTTTTTT.

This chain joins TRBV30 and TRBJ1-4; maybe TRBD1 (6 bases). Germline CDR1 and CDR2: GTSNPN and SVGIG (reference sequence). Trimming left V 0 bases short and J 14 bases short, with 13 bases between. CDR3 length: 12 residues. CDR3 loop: CAWSVRKGDLFF. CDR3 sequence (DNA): TGTGCCTGGAGTGTACGTAAGGGGGACCTGTTTTTT.

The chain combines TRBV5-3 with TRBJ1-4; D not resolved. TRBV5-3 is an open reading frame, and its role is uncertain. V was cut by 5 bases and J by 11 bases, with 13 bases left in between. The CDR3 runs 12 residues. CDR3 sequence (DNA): TGTGCCAGAAGGCTCAGTTTGAGGAAACTGTTTTTT. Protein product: CARRLSLRKLFF.

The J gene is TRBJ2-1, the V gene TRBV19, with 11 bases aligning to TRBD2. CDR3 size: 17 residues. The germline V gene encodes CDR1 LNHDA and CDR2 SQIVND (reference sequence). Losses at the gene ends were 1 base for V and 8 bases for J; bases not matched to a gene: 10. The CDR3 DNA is TGTGCCAGTAGTATAGTAGGTCCTAGCGGGAGGTACGATGAGCAGTTCTTC. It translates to CASSIVGPSGRYDEQFF.

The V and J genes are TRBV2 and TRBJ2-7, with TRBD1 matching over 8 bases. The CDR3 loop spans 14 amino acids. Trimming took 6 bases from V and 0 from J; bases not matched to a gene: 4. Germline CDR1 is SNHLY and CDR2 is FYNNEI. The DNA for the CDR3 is TGTGCCAGCAGCAGGACAGGGCCCTCCTACGAGCAGTACTTC. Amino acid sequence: CASSRTGPSYEQYF.

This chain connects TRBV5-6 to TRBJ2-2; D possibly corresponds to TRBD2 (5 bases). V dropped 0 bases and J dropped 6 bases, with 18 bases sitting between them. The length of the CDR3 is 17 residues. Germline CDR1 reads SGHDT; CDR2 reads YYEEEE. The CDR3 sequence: CASSLVGDGDDAGELFF. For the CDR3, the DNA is TGTGCCAGCAGCTTGGTGGGTGACGGGGATGATGCCGGGGAGCTGTTTTTT.

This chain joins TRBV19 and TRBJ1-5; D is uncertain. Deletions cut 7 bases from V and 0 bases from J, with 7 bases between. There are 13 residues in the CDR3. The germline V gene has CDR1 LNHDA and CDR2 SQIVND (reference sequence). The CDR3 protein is CASIGLSNQPQHF. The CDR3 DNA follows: TGTGCCAGTATCGGACTTAGCAATCAGCCCCAGCATTTT. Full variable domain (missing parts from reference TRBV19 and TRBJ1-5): DGGITQSPKYLFRKEGQNVTLSCEQNLNHDAMYWYRQDPGQGLRLIYYSQIVNDFQKGDIAEGYSVSREKKESFPLTVTSAQKNPTAFYLCASIGLSNQPQHFGDGTRLSIL.

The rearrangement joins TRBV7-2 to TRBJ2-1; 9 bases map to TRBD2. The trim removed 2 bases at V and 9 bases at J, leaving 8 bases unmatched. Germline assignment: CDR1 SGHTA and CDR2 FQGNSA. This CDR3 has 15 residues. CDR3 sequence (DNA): TGTGCCAGCAGCTTATCGCGGGGGGGCCCATTTGAGCAGTTCTTC. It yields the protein CASSLSRGGPFEQFF.

The CDR3, as DNA: TGTGCCAGCTCACCACAAAACGGCGGGGAGACCCAGTACTTC. It specifies CASSPQNGGETQYF. This chain connects TRBV18 to TRBJ2-5, with D perhaps matching TRBD2 (5 bases). The CDR3 spans 14 residues. Germline V gene lookup returns CDR1 KGHSH and CDR2 LQKENI. V lost 1 base and J lost 5, with 11 bases in between. Variable domain in full (rest from reference TRBV18 and TRBJ2-5): NAGVMQNPRHLVRRRGQEARLRCSPMKGHSHVYWYRQLPEEGLKFMVYLQKENIIDESGMPKERFSAEFPKEGPSILRIQQVVRGDSAAYFCASSPQNGGETQYFGPGTRLLVL.

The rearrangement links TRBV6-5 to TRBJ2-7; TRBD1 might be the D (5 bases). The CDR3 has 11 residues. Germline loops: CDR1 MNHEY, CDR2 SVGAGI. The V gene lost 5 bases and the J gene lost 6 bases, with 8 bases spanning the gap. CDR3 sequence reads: CASSTRGEQYF. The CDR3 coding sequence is TGTGCCAGCAGTACAAGGGGCGAGCAGTACTTC.

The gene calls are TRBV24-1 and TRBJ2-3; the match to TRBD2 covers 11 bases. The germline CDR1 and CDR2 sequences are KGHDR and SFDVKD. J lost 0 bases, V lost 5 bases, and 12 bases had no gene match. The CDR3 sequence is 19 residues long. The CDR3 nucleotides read TGTGCCACCAGTGGGGCACCTACTAGCGGGGGTCCCAGCACAGATACGCAGTATTTT. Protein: CATSGAPTSGGPSTDTQYF.

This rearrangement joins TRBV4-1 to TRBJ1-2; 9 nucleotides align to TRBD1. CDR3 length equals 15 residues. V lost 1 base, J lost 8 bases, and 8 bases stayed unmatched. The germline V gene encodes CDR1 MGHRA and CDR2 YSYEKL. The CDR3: CASSQVGTGREGYTF. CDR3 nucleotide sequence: TGCGCCAGCAGCCAAGTAGGGACAGGGCGAGAAGGCTACACCTTC.

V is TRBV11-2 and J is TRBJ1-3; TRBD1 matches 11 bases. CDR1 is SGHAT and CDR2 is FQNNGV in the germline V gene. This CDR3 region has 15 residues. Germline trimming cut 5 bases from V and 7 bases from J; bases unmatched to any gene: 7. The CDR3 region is CASSNYRDRGNTIYF. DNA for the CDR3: TGTGCCAGCAGCAACTACCGGGACAGGGGGAACACCATATATTTT.

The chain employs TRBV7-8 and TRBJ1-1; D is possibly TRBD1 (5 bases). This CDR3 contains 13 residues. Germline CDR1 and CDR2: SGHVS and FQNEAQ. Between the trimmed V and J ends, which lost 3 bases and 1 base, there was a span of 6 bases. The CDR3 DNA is TGTGCCAGCAGCTTGACAGAGAACACTGAAGCTTTCTTT. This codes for CASSLTENTEAFF.

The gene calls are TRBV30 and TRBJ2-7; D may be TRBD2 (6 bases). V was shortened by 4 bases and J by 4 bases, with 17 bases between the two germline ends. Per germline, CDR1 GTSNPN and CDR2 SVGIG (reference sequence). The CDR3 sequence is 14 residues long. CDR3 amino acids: CAWMRAGDSYEQYF. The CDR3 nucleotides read TGTGCCTGGATGCGAGCGGGTGATAGTTACGAGCAGTACTTC.

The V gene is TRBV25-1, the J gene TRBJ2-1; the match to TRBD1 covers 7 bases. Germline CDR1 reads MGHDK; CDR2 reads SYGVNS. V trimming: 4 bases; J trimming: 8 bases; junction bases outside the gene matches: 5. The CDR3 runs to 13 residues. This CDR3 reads CASSGQGSDEQFF. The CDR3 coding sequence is TGTGCCAGCAGTGGACAGGGTAGCGATGAGCAGTTCTTC. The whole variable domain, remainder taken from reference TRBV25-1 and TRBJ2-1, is EADIYQTPRYLVIGTGKKITLECSQTMGHDKMYWYQQDPGMELHLIHYSYGVNSTEKGDLSSESTVSRIRTEHFPLTLESARPSHTSQYLCASSGQGSDEQFFGPGTRLTVL.

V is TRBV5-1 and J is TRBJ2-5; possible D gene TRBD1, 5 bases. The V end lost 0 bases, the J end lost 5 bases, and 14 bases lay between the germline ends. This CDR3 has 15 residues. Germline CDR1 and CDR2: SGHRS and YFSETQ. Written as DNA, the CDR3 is TGCGCCAGCAGCTTGGCCCTGGGGCGTGACGAGACCCAGTACTTC. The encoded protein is CASSLALGRDETQYF.

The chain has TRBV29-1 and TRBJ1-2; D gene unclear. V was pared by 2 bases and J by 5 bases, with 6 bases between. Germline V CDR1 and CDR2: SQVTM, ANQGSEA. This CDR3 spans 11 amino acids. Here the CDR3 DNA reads TGCAGCGTTGAAATCGGGTATGGCTACACCTTC. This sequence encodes CSVEIGYGYTF. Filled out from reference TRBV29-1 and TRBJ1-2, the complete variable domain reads SAVISQKPSRDICQRGTSLTIQCQVDSQVTMMFWYRQQPGQSLTLIATANQGSEATYESGFVIDKFPISRPNLTFSTLTVSNMSPEDSSIYLCSVEIGYGYTFGSGTRLTVV.

The CDR3, as DNA: TGTGCCAGCAGCGTAGAGGGCAGGGCAAGGACCGGGGAGCTGTTTTTT. Translation gives CASSVEGRARTGELFF. This sequence joins TRBV9 and TRBJ2-2; maybe TRBD1 (5 bases). Between the trimmed V and J ends, which lost 0 bases and 5 bases, there was a span of 14 bases. The CDR3 has 16 amino acids. The V gene's germline CDR1 is SGDLS and CDR2 YYNGEE.

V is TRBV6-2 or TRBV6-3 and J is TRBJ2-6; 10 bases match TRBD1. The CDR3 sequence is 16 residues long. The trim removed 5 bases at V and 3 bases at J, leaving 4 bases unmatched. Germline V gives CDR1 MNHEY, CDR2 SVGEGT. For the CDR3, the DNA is TGTGCCAGCAGTCGACAGGGGGCGCGTGGGGCCAACGTCCTGACTTTC. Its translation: CASSRQGARGANVLTF.

The CDR3 reads CASSLLVAGDYGYTF. The CDR3 DNA sequence: TGTGCCAGCAGCTTGCTGGTGGCAGGTGACTATGGCTACACCTTC. The rearrangement links TRBV5-6 to TRBJ1-2; D is unresolved. This CDR3 is built from 15 residues. V shed 1 base and J shed 3 bases, with 13 bases lying between them. In germline, CDR1 is SGHDT, CDR2 YYEEEE.